The source of this T cell receptor (beta chain) is a study of blood T cell repertoires in COVID-19. Study details: Collection of acute and convalescent COVID-19 samples took place in the United States, Italy and Spain.

This CDR3 has 15 residues. Between the trimmed V and J ends, which lost 0 bases and 8 bases, there was a span of 15 bases. CDR1 and CDR2 (germline): SGHRS, YFSETQ. Measured with immunoSEQ multiplex PCR; TCRdb has only the in-frame clones, and not every one. Altogether 25,000 to 30,000 clones are present, roughly 89% being singletons, with the ten largest covering 1.5% to 2%. What was sequenced was peripheral blood. The sequence was collected from a woman aged 60-75 years with active COVID-19. The chain recombines TRBV5-1 with TRBJ2-1; D may be TRBD2 (6 bases). The CDR3 reads CASSLAGWTTDEQFF. The CDR3 nucleotides read TGCGCCAGCAGCTTGGCCGGCTGGACTACGGATGAGCAGTTCTTC. The full variable domain, rest sourced from reference TRBV5-1 and TRBJ2-1, is KAGVTQTPRYLIKTRGQQVTLSCSPISGHRSVSWYQQTPGQGLQFLFEYFSETQRNKGNFPGRFSGRQFSNSRSEMNVSTLELGDSALYLCASSLAGWTTDEQFFGPGTRLTVL.